These 15 T cell receptor beta chains were sequenced from one sample in a study of tumor-infiltrating lymphocytes in primary liver carcinoma. From around 500 ng of total RNA, TCR beta-specific cDNA was reverse-transcribed using a constant-region primer. It was through three nested multiplex PCR rounds of slightly modified ARM-PCR that TCR beta libraries arose. With TRBV1-TRBV30 forward primers and a C-beta reverse primer, the first two PCR rounds were run for approximately 10 cycles each. Using its own MiXCR run on the multiplex PCR reads, TCRdb lists one record per CDR3 protein. Here the sample spans about 190,000 distinct CDR3 sequences, around 85% being singletons. Investigators took RNA and DNA out together from roughly 21-30 mg of unsorted bulk tissue. What was sequenced was tumor tissue from primary liver carcinoma. These receptors were obtained from a man in his forties with primary liver carcinoma and hepatitis B virus infection.

The chain combines TRBV6-5 with TRBJ2-1; 12 nucleotides agree with TRBD2. This CDR3 has 15 amino acids. With V trimmed by 5 bases and J by 7 bases, 6 bases remained unmatched. CDR1 is MNHEY and CDR2 is SVGAGI in the germline V gene. Here the CDR3 DNA reads TGTGCCAGCAGTAAACTAGCGGGAGGCGGGAATGAGCAGTTCTTC. Translating it yields CASSKLAGGGNEQFF.

This clonotype was counted a few times. Germline and junction disagree at one end, which may indicate a read error. This chain connects TRBV6-1 to TRBJ2-3; D is ambiguous. This CDR3 comprises 11 residues. Germline lookup yields CDR1 MNHNS and CDR2 SASEGT. CDR3 amino acids: CASSYTDMQYF. CDR3 coding DNA: TGTGCCAGCAGCTATACAGATATGCAGTATTTT.

As for this clonotype: A read error may produce the germline difference seen at one junction end. J is TRBJ2-3 and V is TRBV4-2, with D perhaps assigned TRBD1 or TRBD2 (5 bases each). Germline CDR1 and CDR2: LGHNA and YNFKEQ. The CDR3 covers 18 residues. DNA of the CDR3: TGTCCCAGCAGCCAAGTTGAGGGTGGTAGCGAGGGGACAGATACGCAGTATTTT. Translation: CPSSQVEGGSEGTDTQYF.

On this clonotype: The junction departs from germline at one end; a sequencing error may be responsible. This chain's CDR3 is CASSLAVQGNNKQFF. CDR3 coding DNA: TGTGCCAGCAGCTTGGCCGTGCAGGGTAACAATAAGCAGTTCTTC. The gene calls are TRBV5-4 and TRBJ2-1; TRBD1 is a possible D gene (5 bases). The CDR3 contains 15 residues. Germline V gene sequence: CDR1 SGHNT, CDR2 YYREEE (reference sequence).

In regard to this clonotype: It may be a read error: a sequence one base away is much more abundant. The rearrangement uses TRBV28 and TRBJ2-2; 7 bases match TRBD1. The V gene end was trimmed by 7 bases and the J gene end by 4 bases; junction bases not matched to a gene: 6. The germline gives CDR1 MDHEN, CDR2 SYDVKM. The length of the CDR3 is 14 residues. The CDR3 bases are TGTGCCAGCATAGCGACAGGGACCACCGGGGAGCTGTTTTTT. As protein: CASIATGTTGELFF.

About this clonotype itself: One end of the junction is discordant with germline, which a read error may explain. The chain recombines TRBV29-1 with TRBJ2-2, with 13 bases matching TRBD2. Germline CDR1 and CDR2: SQVTM and ANQGSEA. The CDR3 is made up of 14 amino acids. CDR3 sequence: CSASGLAGPGGLFF. The CDR3 coding sequence is TGCAGCGCCTCGGGACTAGCGGGACCTGGGGGGCTGTTTTTT.

This clonotype occurred once. One end of the junction is discordant with germline, which a read error may explain. The CDR3 is CASSNSSSGRRYEQYF. For the CDR3, the DNA is TGTGCCAGCAGTAACTCGTCTAGTGGAAGGAGATACGAGCAGTACTTC. The chain recombines TRBV6-2 or TRBV6-3 with TRBJ2-7, with D unresolved. This CDR3 contains 16 residues. Germline CDR1 is MNHEY and CDR2 is SVGEGT.

With regard to this clonotype: One end of the junction varies from germline; a read error may be responsible. This sequence joins TRBV11-1 and TRBJ2-1, with TRBD2 matching 7 bases. Germline CDR1 is SGHAT and CDR2 is FQDESV (reference sequence). The CDR3 contains 18 residues. CDR3 nucleotides: TGTGCCAGCAGCTTATACCGCTCCGTGGGAGGGTCCTACAATGAGCACTCCTTC. It yields the protein CASSLYRSVGGSYNEHSF.

Worth noting for this clonotype: A read error may produce the germline difference seen at one junction end. The genes are TRBV6-2 or TRBV6-3 and TRBJ2-2; TRBD1 or TRBD2 may be the D gene (5 bases each). The germline CDR1 and CDR2 sequences are MNHEY and SVGEGT. The CDR3 is 14 residues long. For the CDR3, the DNA is TGTGCCAGTCAGACGGGACCAAACACCGCGGAGCTGTTTTTT. Translating it yields CASQTGPNTAELFF.

Details on this clonotype: Germline and junction disagree at one end, which may indicate a read error. The chain recombines TRBV12-3 or TRBV12-4 with TRBJ2-7; unclear D gene. This CDR3 comprises 14 residues. The CDR3 region is CASSPARVWNEQYF. The CDR3 DNA reads TGTGCAAGCAGTCCAGCGCGAGTATGGAACGAGCAGTACTTC.

As regards this clonotype: Germline and junction disagree at one end, which may indicate a read error. The V and J genes are TRBV6-2 or TRBV6-3 and TRBJ1-2; a weak D match, TRBD1 (5 bases). The CDR3 is 14 residues long. Germline CDR1 is MNHEY and CDR2 is SVGEGT. CDR3 region: CTSSYSSGHYGYTF. CDR3 nucleotides: TGTACCAGCAGTTACTCCTCGGGACACTATGGCTACACCTTC.

The chain joins TRBV28 to TRBJ1-1; no definite D call. The CDR3 covers 15 residues. CDR1 is MDHEN and CDR2 is SYDVKM in the germline V gene. V was trimmed by 5 bases and J by 1 base, leaving 14 bases between them. The CDR3 DNA follows: TGTGCCAGCAGTGTGGCCGTGACGGGGAACACTGAAGCTTTCTTT. This codes for CASSVAVTGNTEAFF.

V gene TRBV11-3 combines with J gene TRBJ2-7, with a tentative D call TRBD2 (6 bases). V lost 10 bases, J lost 1 base, and 14 bases lay in between. Per germline, CDR1 SGHNT and CDR2 YENEEA. The CDR3 extends over 13 amino acids. The chain's CDR3 is CAIGVGLSYEQYF. The CDR3 DNA is TGTGCCATCGGCGTGGGACTGTCCTACGAGCAGTACTTC.

On this clonotype: The CDR3 ends on some other residue instead of the conserved phenylalanine or tryptophan, so this is likely a read error. CDR3 sequence: CASSPRSPARGGSTGELFL. The CDR3 nucleotides are TGCGCCAGCAGCCCCCGAAGCCCGGCAAGGGGCGGCTCCACCGGGGAGCTGTTTTTA. V gene TRBV4-3 combines with J gene TRBJ2-2, with a possible D match to TRBD1 (5 bases). The CDR3 totals 19 residues. Germline V gene sequence: CDR1 LGHNA, CDR2 YSLEER. With 4 bases removed from V and 4 bases from J, the gap between germline ends came to 25 bases.

A note on this clonotype: Compared with germline, one end of the junction differs, possibly owing to a read error. The chain uses TRBV4-2 and TRBJ2-1; no clear D gene. Germline CDR1 reads LGHNA; CDR2 reads YNFKEQ. CDR3 length equals 13 residues. The CDR3 loop is CANSAARDYEQFF. CDR3 in DNA: TGTGCCAACAGCGCAGCGCGAGACTATGAGCAGTTCTTC.